This entry lists 2 T cell receptor beta chains sequenced from one sample in a study of T cell responses to AZD1222 COVID-19 vaccine. Measured with immunoSEQ multiplex PCR; TCRdb has only the in-frame clones, and not every one. Of approximately 100,000 clones in the sample, around 90% are singletons; the top ten hold 5% to 6%. This specimen consisted of peripheral blood, obtained on day 0 of AZD1222 vaccination. The origin of the receptors is an adult in good health.

The genes are TRBV7-9 and TRBJ2-3; D call uncertain. The CDR3 extends over 12 amino acids. CDR1 and CDR2 (germline): SEHNR, FQNEAQ (reference sequence). V gave up 6 bases and J gave up 1 base, with 5 bases separating them. The CDR3 region is CASRSGTDTQYF. CDR3 DNA sequence: TGTGCCAGCAGAAGCGGCACAGATACGCAGTATTTT.

V and J are TRBV10-3 and TRBJ1-1, with 8 bases lining up with TRBD1. This CDR3 comprises 13 residues. Germline V gene sequence: CDR1 ENHRY, CDR2 SYGVKD. The V gene end was trimmed by 7 bases and the J gene end by 5 bases; junction bases not matched to a gene: 6. The CDR3 loop is CAITQGAGTEAFF. Here the CDR3 DNA reads TGTGCCATCACGCAGGGGGCGGGGACTGAAGCTTTCTTT.